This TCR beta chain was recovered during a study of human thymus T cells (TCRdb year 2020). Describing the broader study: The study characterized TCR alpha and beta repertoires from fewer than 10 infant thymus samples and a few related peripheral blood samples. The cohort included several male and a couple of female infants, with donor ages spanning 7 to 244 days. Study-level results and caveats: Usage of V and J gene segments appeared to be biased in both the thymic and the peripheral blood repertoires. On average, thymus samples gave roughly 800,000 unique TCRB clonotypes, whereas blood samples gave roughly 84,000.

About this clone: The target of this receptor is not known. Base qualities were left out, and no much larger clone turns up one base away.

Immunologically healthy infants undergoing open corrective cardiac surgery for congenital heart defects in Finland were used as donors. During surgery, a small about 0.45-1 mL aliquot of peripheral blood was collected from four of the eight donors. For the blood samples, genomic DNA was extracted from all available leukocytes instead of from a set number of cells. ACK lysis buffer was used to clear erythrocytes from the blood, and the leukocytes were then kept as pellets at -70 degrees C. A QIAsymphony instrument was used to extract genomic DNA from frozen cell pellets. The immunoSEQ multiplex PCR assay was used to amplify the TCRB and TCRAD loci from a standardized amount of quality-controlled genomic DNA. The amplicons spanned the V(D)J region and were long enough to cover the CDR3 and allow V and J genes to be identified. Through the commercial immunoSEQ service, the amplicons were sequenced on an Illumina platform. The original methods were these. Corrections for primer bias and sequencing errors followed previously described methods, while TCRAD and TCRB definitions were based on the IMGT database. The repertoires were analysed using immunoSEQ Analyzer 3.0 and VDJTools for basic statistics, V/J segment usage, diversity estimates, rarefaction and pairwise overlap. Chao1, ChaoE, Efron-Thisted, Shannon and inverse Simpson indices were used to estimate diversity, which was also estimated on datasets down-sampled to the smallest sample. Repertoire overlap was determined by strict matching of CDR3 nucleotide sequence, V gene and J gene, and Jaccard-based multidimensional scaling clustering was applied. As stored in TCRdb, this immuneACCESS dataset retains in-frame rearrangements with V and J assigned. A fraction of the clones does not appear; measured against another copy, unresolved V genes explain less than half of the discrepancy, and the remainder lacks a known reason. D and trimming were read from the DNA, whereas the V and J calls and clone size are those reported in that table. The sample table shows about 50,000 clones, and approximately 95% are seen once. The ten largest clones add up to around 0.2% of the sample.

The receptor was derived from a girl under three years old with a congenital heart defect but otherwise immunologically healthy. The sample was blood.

The nucleotide sequence reads as follows: TGCGCCAGCAGTCAATCCCCTGGGAGCGGGAGCTCTCATGGGCTTCGGGAGCAGTACTTC. Translated, this is CASSQSPGSGSSHGLREQYF. The rearranged segments are TRBV23-1 and TRBJ2-7; 8 bases in the junction line up with TRBD2. TRBV23-1 is an ORF, with its function uncertain. V and J are trimmed by 0 bases and 7 bases, and the gene matches miss 23 bases of the junction. From its cysteine to its phenylalanine, the CDR3 spans 20 amino acids. The retained sequence is limited to the CDR3, 60 bases, with the frame set at the first base.